This T cell receptor beta chain was found in a study of neurological immune-mediated disorders. Ten or more counts support this clonotype. The target antigen is unknown. Findings and limits, study-wide: Phylogenetically, 18 of 34 multiple sclerosis patients' repertoires fell into one related-CDR3 cluster, a possible signature.

5'RACE with 10-nucleotide random UMIs produced the cDNA. From 15-18 subjects, over 180 million TCR-beta sequences were obtained in each sequencing run. Via MiXCR, TCRdb re-called the 5' RACE reads, giving one row per CDR3 protein. Among nearly 60,000 distinct CDR3 sequences listed, about 3.4% were seen once. J lost 9 bases, V lost 8 bases, and 9 bases had no gene match. This CDR3 spans 14 amino acids. CDR1 MNHEY and CDR2 SMNVEV come from the germline V gene (reference sequence). A total of 2 million PBMCs stored at -80 degrees C provided the unsorted libraries. The V and J genes are TRBV27 and TRBJ2-1; 11 positions agree with TRBD2. This receptor was obtained from a woman aged 55-69 years with multiple sclerosis. The sample consisted of PBMCs. Here the CDR3 DNA reads TGTGCCAGCGCTTTGACTAGCGGGACGGTTGAGCAGTTCTTC. Encoded protein: CASALTSGTVEQFF.